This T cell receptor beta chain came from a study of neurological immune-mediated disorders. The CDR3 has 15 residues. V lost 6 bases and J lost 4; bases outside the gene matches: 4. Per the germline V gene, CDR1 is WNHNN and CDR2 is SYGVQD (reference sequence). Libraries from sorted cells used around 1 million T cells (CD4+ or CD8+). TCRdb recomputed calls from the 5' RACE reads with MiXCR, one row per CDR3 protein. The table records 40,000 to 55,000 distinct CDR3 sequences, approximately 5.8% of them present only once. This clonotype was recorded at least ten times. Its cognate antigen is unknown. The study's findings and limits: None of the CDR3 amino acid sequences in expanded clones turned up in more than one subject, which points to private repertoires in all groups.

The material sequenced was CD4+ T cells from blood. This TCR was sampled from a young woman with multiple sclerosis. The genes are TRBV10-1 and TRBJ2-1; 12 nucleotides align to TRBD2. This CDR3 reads CASSASGRGYNEQFF. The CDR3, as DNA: TGCGCCAGCAGCGCTAGCGGGAGGGGTTACAATGAGCAGTTCTTC.